These 17 T cell receptor beta chains originate from one sample sequenced in a study of blood T cell repertoires in COVID-19 (dated by TCRdb to the early 2020s). Libraries were made using the immunoSEQ multiplex PCR assay. TCRdb's version of the immuneACCESS table is confined to in-frame rearrangements and falls short of the full clone set. An unresolved V gene accounts for under half of the shortfall where checked; the remainder is of unknown origin. For this sample the table gives fewer than 300,000 clones, of which about nine tenths were detected only once. The ten largest clones take up 9.5% to 13% of the sample. The sequenced sample was peripheral blood. These receptors were obtained from a man between 45 and 60 years old with COVID-19, enrolled during active disease.

V usage is TRBV18 and J usage is TRBJ2-5; possibly TRBD1 for D (6 bases). CDR3 length equals 11 residues. V gave up 5 bases and J gave up 5 bases, with 6 bases separating them. Per germline, CDR1 KGHSH and CDR2 LQKENI. DNA for the CDR3: TGTGCCAGCTCAAGGGGGGAGACCCAGTACTTC. Translation: CASSRGETQYF.

In its sample, this clone was seen a few times. The chain couples TRBV12-3 or TRBV12-4 to TRBJ1-2, with D unresolved. CDR3 length: 12 residues. The V and J ends lost 6 bases and 8 bases respectively, with 13 bases between them. CDR3 in DNA: TGTGCCAGCAGATCCTCGATACGGGGCTACACCTTC. Encoded protein: CASRSSIRGYTF.

CDR3 in amino acids: CATSEGDKAGGYTF. DNA of the CDR3: TGTGCCACCAGTGAGGGGGACAAGGCAGGAGGCTACACCTTC. J is TRBJ1-2 and V is TRBV24-1, with D perhaps matching TRBD1 (6 bases). V was pared by 4 bases and J by 8 bases, with 16 bases between. Looked up from germline, CDR1 is KGHDR and CDR2 is SFDVKD. The CDR3 has 14 amino acids.

The V and J genes are TRBV6-5 and TRBJ1-2; the match to TRBD1 covers 12 bases. This CDR3 spans 15 amino acids. The trim removed 5 bases at V and 7 bases at J, leaving 8 bases unmatched. Germline assignment: CDR1 MNHEY and CDR2 SVGAGI. For the CDR3, the DNA is TGTGCCAGCAGTACCCCGGGACAGGGGGCCGCTGGCTACACCTTC. Translation: CASSTPGQGAAGYTF.

CDR3 sequence (DNA): TGTGCCAGCAGCTTAGCGGTAGCGGGTAACTCCTACGAGCAGTACTTC. Protein product: CASSLAVAGNSYEQYF. The chain uses TRBV7-9 and TRBJ2-7; 7 bases match TRBD2. Germline V CDR1 and CDR2: SEHNR, FQNEAQ (reference sequence). The V and J ends lost 0 bases and 0 bases, in that order; junction bases with no gene match: 5. The CDR3 covers 16 residues.

This clone appeared a few times. The rearrangement links TRBV5-1 to TRBJ2-7; 8 bases fit TRBD1. V shed 4 bases and J 3 bases; nucleotides not matched to a gene: 9. The CDR3 is made up of 15 amino acids. Germline V gene lookup returns CDR1 SGHRS and CDR2 YFSETQ. The CDR3 sequence: CASSRATGQVYEQYF. Here the CDR3 DNA reads TGCGCCAGCAGCCGAGCCACGGGACAGGTCTACGAGCAGTACTTC.

This clone is a singleton in its sample. This chain joins TRBV9 and TRBJ1-3; D unresolved. The CDR3 sequence is 19 residues long. The V end was cut by 0 bases, the J end by 0 bases, with 19 bases between. From germline, CDR1 is SGDLS and CDR2 YYNGEE. CDR3 protein: CASSVEITPLISSGNTIYF. The DNA for the CDR3 is TGTGCCAGCAGCGTAGAAATTACCCCTCTTATCAGCTCTGGAAACACCATATATTTT.

The chain carries TRBV11-2 and TRBJ1-5, with a tentative D call TRBD1 (6 bases). CDR1 SGHAT and CDR2 FQNNGV come from the germline V gene. The CDR3 is made up of 15 amino acids. V was shortened by 4 bases and J by 0 bases, with 10 bases between the two germline ends. CDR3 loop: CASSSWTVSNQPQHF. DNA for the CDR3: TGTGCCAGCAGCTCCTGGACAGTTAGCAATCAGCCCCAGCATTTT.

The J gene is TRBJ2-7, the V gene TRBV20-1; 7 nucleotides line up with TRBD1. The CDR3 spans 13 residues. Germline CDR1 and CDR2: DFQATT and SNEGSKA (reference sequence). J lost 4 bases, V lost 3 bases, and 6 bases had no gene match. The DNA for the CDR3 is TGCAGTGCTAGTAAAGGGGGCTTGTACGAGCAGTACTTC. Its translation is CSASKGGLYEQYF.

V and J are TRBV5-1 and TRBJ1-4; the D gene is possibly TRBD1 (5 bases). Between the trimmed V and J ends, which lost 6 bases and 3 bases, there was a span of 9 bases. The CDR3 sequence is 13 residues long. Germline V CDR1 and CDR2: SGHRS, YFSETQ. CDR3 sequence reads: CASNRMPNEKLFF. In DNA form, the CDR3 reads TGCGCCAGCAACAGGATGCCTAATGAAAAACTGTTTTTT.

This sequence joins TRBV6-1 and TRBJ2-7; 10 bases map to TRBD2. With V trimmed by 1 base and J by 0 bases, 0 bases remained unmatched. This CDR3 is 15 amino acids long. Germline lookup yields CDR1 MNHNS and CDR2 SASEGT. The DNA of the CDR3 is TGTGCCAGCAGTGAAGGACTAGCGGGCTCCTACGAGCAGTACTTC. Encoded protein: CASSEGLAGSYEQYF.

The V gene is TRBV19, the J gene TRBJ2-3, with D maybe TRBD1 (5 bases). There are 14 residues in the CDR3. Germline CDR1 reads LNHDA; CDR2 reads SQIVND (reference sequence). Trimming pared 4 bases from V and 2 bases from J, leaving 10 bases between. CDR3 residues: CASSTREFTDTQYF. The CDR3 nucleotides are TGTGCCAGTAGTACCAGGGAATTCACAGATACGCAGTATTTT.

The rearrangement joins TRBV5-1 to TRBJ2-6; D possibly corresponds to TRBD1 (5 bases). The germline V gene has CDR1 SGHRS and CDR2 YFSETQ. The germline V and J ends were trimmed by 6 bases and 1 base, with 11 bases remaining between them. The CDR3 covers 15 residues. The CDR3 sequence is CASTGLTSGANVLTF. The CDR3 DNA reads as TGCGCCAGCACAGGGCTCACGTCTGGGGCCAACGTCCTGACTTTC.

The chain recombines TRBV27 with TRBJ2-3; 7 bases are a match to TRBD1. The germline CDR1 and CDR2 sequences are MNHEY and SMNVEV (reference sequence). J gave up 0 bases and V 11 bases, and 8 bases lay outside the gene matches. This CDR3 spans 14 amino acids. The CDR3 nucleotides are TGTGCCTCCAATCGACAGGGAAGCACAGATACGCAGTATTTT. This sequence encodes CASNRQGSTDTQYF.

A single count supports this clone. The J gene is TRBJ2-1, the V gene TRBV11-2, with 11 nucleotides matching TRBD2. J lost 3 bases, V lost 4 bases, and 2 bases had no gene match. The CDR3 loop spans 15 amino acids. CDR1 and CDR2 from the germline V gene are SGHAT and FQNNGV. The CDR3 bases are TGTGCCAGCAGCTGGGGACTAGCGGACTACAATGAGCAGTTCTTC. Encoded protein: CASSWGLADYNEQFF.

In regard to this clone: Other DNA variants within this sample encode the same CDR3. This rearrangement joins TRBV5-6 to TRBJ1-3, with D possibly being TRBD1 (5 bases). V was clipped by 2 bases and J by 1 base, with 7 bases between them. Germline-derived CDR1 and CDR2 are SGHDT and YYEEEE. CDR3 length: 14 residues. For the CDR3, the DNA is TGTGCCAGCAGCTTAAGGGGATCTGGAAACACCATATATTTT. Encoded protein: CASSLRGSGNTIYF.

The DNA of the CDR3 is TGCGCCAGCAGCTTAGGGGCTATGAACTTGAACACTGAAGCTTTCTTT. It is translated as CASSLGAMNLNTEAFF. The chain links TRBV5-1 to TRBJ1-1, with TRBD1 as a possible D gene (5 bases). Germline CDR1 is SGHRS and CDR2 is YFSETQ. The V end lost 2 bases, the J end lost 0 bases, and 14 bases lay between the germline ends. The CDR3 covers 16 residues.